The 15 T cell receptor beta chains below come from one sample, sequenced in a study of tumor-infiltrating lymphocytes in primary liver carcinoma. Production of TCR beta cDNA used around 0.45 ug total RNA together with a constant-region primer. It was through three nested multiplex PCR rounds of slightly modified ARM-PCR that TCR beta libraries arose. Two initial PCR rounds of about 10 cycles each paired TRBV1-TRBV30 forward primers with a C-beta reverse primer. TCRdb processed the multiplex PCR reads anew with MiXCR; each CDR3 protein has one entry. The data show 310,000 or so distinct CDR3 sequences, 65% seen once. Unsorted whole blood yielded the blood RNA, and germline DNA was also extracted. Sequencing used peripheral blood. These TCRs come from a man aged 40-49 years with primary liver carcinoma and hepatitis B virus infection.

The CDR3 DNA reads TGTGCCAGCGGTGCGCTTGCGAGGGCACAAGAGACCCAGTACTTC. It is translated as CASGALARAQETQYF. The genes are TRBV6-1 and TRBJ2-5; D is possibly TRBD2 (5 bases). V was pared by 8 bases and J by 2 bases, with 18 bases between. Germline loops: CDR1 MNHNS, CDR2 SASEGT. The CDR3 sequence is 15 residues long.

With regard to this clonotype: The junction shows a germline mismatch at one end, possibly a read error. This chain connects TRBV12-3 or TRBV12-4 to TRBJ1-1, with D unclear. This CDR3 is built from 14 residues. The CDR3 DNA reads TGTGCCGGCAGTCCCGACTGGATGAACACCGAAGCTTTCTTT. It codes for CAGSPDWMNTEAFF.

This chain connects TRBV11-2 to TRBJ2-7; TRBD2 matches 7 bases. The CDR3 totals 16 residues. J gave up 0 bases and V 8 bases, and 13 bases lay outside the gene matches. Germline CDR1 is SGHAT and CDR2 is FQNNGV. The CDR3 nucleotides read TGTGCCAGCGGCCCGCGGGGGACCTATAGCTCCTACGAGCAGTACTTC. It encodes CASGPRGTYSSYEQYF.

Concerning this clonotype: A read error may be the cause here, since a much bigger clone is one base away. This chain links TRBV6-2 or TRBV6-3 with TRBJ2-1; 10 bases map to TRBD2. This CDR3 has 13 residues. CDR1 MNHEY and CDR2 SVGEGT come from the germline V gene. CDR3 region: CASSLAGVDEKFF. CDR3 DNA: TGTGCCAGCAGTCTAGCGGGAGTCGATGAGAAGTTCTTC.

A word on this clonotype: Sequence at one end of the junction differs from germline and may be a read error. The chain uses TRBV11-2 and TRBJ2-3; weak D call: TRBD1 (6 bases). Germline-derived CDR1 and CDR2 are SGHAT and FQNNGV. The CDR3 sequence is 16 residues long. CDR3: CANSLMETGLIDTQYF. In DNA form, the CDR3 reads TGTGCCAACAGCTTAATGGAGACAGGACTCATAGATACGCAGTATTTT.

The chain combines TRBV11-2 with TRBJ2-3; maybe TRBD2 (5 bases). The CDR3 consists of 16 residues. Trimming removed 3 bases from V and 2 bases from J, with 15 bases in between. From germline, CDR1 is SGHAT and CDR2 FQNNGV. The CDR3 reads CASSFLLGDPTDTQYF. The CDR3 DNA follows: TGTGCCAGCAGCTTCCTACTAGGAGATCCCACAGATACGCAGTATTTT.

Remarks on this clonotype: A much larger clone lies a single base off, so this may be a read error. The chain has TRBV6-1 and TRBJ2-3; D possibly corresponds to TRBD2 (6 bases). The germline V gene has CDR1 MNHNS and CDR2 SASEGT. The CDR3 has 15 amino acids. V was cut by 5 bases and J by 4 bases, with 16 bases left in between. CDR3 DNA sequence: TGTGCCAGCAGTACAACTAGCAGGACCTCAGATACGCAGTATTTT. This gives the protein CASSTTSRTSDTQYF.

With respect to this clonotype: This could be a read error, since a much larger clone is one nucleotide away. The rearrangement joins TRBV6-2 or TRBV6-3 to TRBJ2-5; D gene uncertain. The CDR3 consists of 13 residues. Trimming pared 6 bases from V and 5 bases from J, leaving 13 bases between. Germline V gene lookup returns CDR1 MNHEY and CDR2 SVGEGT. The CDR3 loop is CASSPMERETQYF. The DNA for the CDR3 is TGTGCCAGCAGCCCGATGGAGAGGGAGACCCAGTACTTC.

The rearrangement joins TRBV11-2 to TRBJ1-1; the D is unclear. Germline V gene data show CDR1 as SGHAT and CDR2 as FQNNGV. This CDR3 spans 13 amino acids. The V end lost 4 bases, the J end lost 4 bases, and 10 bases lay between the germline ends. DNA for the CDR3: TGTGCCAGCAGCTGGCGGCAGGTCACTGAAGCTTTCTTT. The encoded protein is CASSWRQVTEAFF.

In its sample, this clonotype was seen many times. V gene TRBV4-2 combines with J gene TRBJ1-3; D is possibly TRBD1 (5 bases). The CDR3 consists of 15 residues. The germline gives CDR1 LGHNA, CDR2 YNFKEQ. Trimming took 1 base from V and 6 from J, leaving 13 bases between them. The DNA of the CDR3 is TGTGCCAGCAGCCAAGGGAGGGGCGTTTCAAACACCATATATTTT. It codes for CASSQGRGVSNTIYF.

To note about this clonotype: This clone may be a read error of a much larger clone one base away. The chain couples TRBV6-2 or TRBV6-3 to TRBJ2-7, with D unresolved. Per the germline V gene, CDR1 is MNHEY and CDR2 is SVGEGT. V lost 6 bases to trimming and J lost 4 bases, with 7 bases between them. This CDR3 region has 11 residues. The CDR3, as DNA: TGTGCCAGCAGAGAAGGGTACGAGCAGTACTTC. As protein: CASREGYEQYF.

With regard to this clonotype: Since the CDR3 does not end with the conserved phenylalanine or tryptophan, this likely comes from a read error. It is unclear where the CDR3 begins or ends on the DNA, so no DNA is shown, and the CDR3 is as TCRdb lists it. The chain couples TRBV11-2 to TRBJ1-1. The germline V gene encodes CDR1 SGHAT and CDR2 FQNNGV. The CDR3 length equals 13 residues, ends included. Here the CDR3 reads CASSSEMNTEASC.

The V and J genes are TRBV12-3 or TRBV12-4 and TRBJ1-2; no definite D call. V lost 7 bases to trimming and J lost 8 bases, with 17 bases between them. This CDR3 has 13 amino acids. For the CDR3, the DNA is TGTGCCAGCAATTCCGGGCTAACGGGGGGCTACACCTTC. Translating it yields CASNSGLTGGYTF.

This clonotype was seen only once. A read error may be the cause here, since a much bigger clone is one base away. This chain links TRBV4-1 with TRBJ1-5; no clear D. The CDR3 sequence is 14 residues long. The germline V gene encodes CDR1 MGHRA and CDR2 YSYEKL. In nucleotides, the CDR3 is TGCGTCAGCAGCCAAGAAGCGGGCGGCCAGCCCCAGCATTTT. It specifies CVSSQEAGGQPQHF.

A word on this clonotype: A much more abundant neighbour one base away suggests this may be a read error. The gene calls are TRBV4-1 and TRBJ1-4; TRBD1 is a possible D gene (6 bases). V gave up 3 bases and J gave up 7 bases, with 15 bases separating them. CDR1 and CDR2 from the germline V gene are MGHRA and YSYEKL. The length of the CDR3 is 15 residues. The CDR3 loop is CASSHGRRGSEKLFF. In nucleotides, the CDR3 is TGCGCCAGCAGCCATGGACGGAGGGGGTCTGAAAAACTGTTTTTT.